The 9 T cell receptor beta chains below all came from one sample that was sequenced in a study of CD8+ T cells in alopecia areata. Once RNA had been extracted, it was reverse transcribed into cDNA to act as the sequencing template. Generated by immunoSEQ multiplex PCR, the TCRdb table keeps only in-frame clones and is missing some. The sample yields fewer than 40,000 clones, approximately 65% seen once. The source material was NKG2D-high CD8+ T cells sorted from blood. The receptors here all came from a human donor with alopecia areata.

The chain uses TRBV6-5 and TRBJ2-1; D remains unclear. Germline lookup yields CDR1 MNHEY and CDR2 SVGAGI. The V gene lost 2 bases and the J gene lost 9 bases, with 8 bases spanning the gap. The CDR3 runs to 12 residues. The DNA of the CDR3 is TGTGCCAGCAGTTACGTTCCTGGTGAGCAGTTCTTC. This codes for CASSYVPGEQFF.

The V and J genes are TRBV19 and TRBJ2-1; D not resolved. Trimming left V 5 bases short and J 6 bases short, with 5 bases between. The germline CDR1 and CDR2 sequences are LNHDA and SQIVND (reference sequence). The CDR3 is 11 amino acids. The CDR3 coding sequence is TGTGCCAGTAGTCTTGGCAATGAGCAGTTCTTC. Translated: CASSLGNEQFF.

This chain uses TRBV27 with TRBJ2-7; 10 bases align to TRBD2. In germline, CDR1 is MNHEY, CDR2 SMNVEV (reference sequence). The CDR3 has 14 amino acids. The trim removed 8 bases at V and 6 bases at J, leaving 10 bases unmatched. CDR3 DNA sequence: TGTGCCAGCGGACCGGGACTAGCGAGGGGCGAGCAGTACTTC. It translates to CASGPGLARGEQYF.

The rearrangement links TRBV9 to TRBJ2-5; perhaps TRBD1 as D (6 bases). CDR1 and CDR2 (germline): SGDLS, YYNGEE. The CDR3 has 13 amino acids. V gave up 3 bases and J gave up 5 bases, with 11 bases separating them. In DNA form, the CDR3 reads TGTGCCAGCAGCGACAGGGTGGATGAGACCCAGTACTTC. It encodes CASSDRVDETQYF.

The genes are TRBV27 and TRBJ2-5; D is possibly TRBD2 (6 bases). The V and J ends lost 4 bases and 5 bases respectively, with 14 bases between them. The germline gives CDR1 MNHEY, CDR2 SMNVEV (reference sequence). The CDR3 is 14 amino acids. The CDR3 coding sequence is TGTGCCAGCAGTTCCCCGACTAGATGGGAGACCCAGTACTTC. This translates into CASSSPTRWETQYF.

This clone has just a few counts. The rearrangement uses TRBV2 and TRBJ2-3; D gene uncertain. This CDR3 has 10 amino acids. Germline CDR1 SNHLY, CDR2 FYNNEI. The V end was cut by 9 bases, the J end by 3 bases, with 4 bases between. CDR3 bases: TGTGCCAGAAGGACAGATACGCAGTATTTT. It specifies CARRTDTQYF.

The rearrangement uses TRBV4-1 and TRBJ2-7; weak D call: TRBD2 (5 bases). Trimming pared 3 bases from V and 2 bases from J, leaving 23 bases between. The CDR3 has 18 amino acids. Germline lookup yields CDR1 MGHRA and CDR2 YSYEKL. CDR3 bases: TGCGCCAGCAGCCAGATGCGAATCCTGAGCGGAGAGGCCTACGAGCAGTACTTC. This sequence encodes CASSQMRILSGEAYEQYF.

V and J are TRBV28 and TRBJ1-1; D is ambiguous. The CDR3 length is 13 residues. V gave up 3 bases and J gave up 4 bases, with 9 bases separating them. CDR1 and CDR2 (germline): MDHEN, SYDVKM. CDR3 sequence (DNA): TGTGCCAGCAGTTTGCGGGGAATCACTGAAGCTTTCTTT. Protein product: CASSLRGITEAFF.

J is TRBJ1-2 and V is TRBV28; a possible D gene is TRBD1 (5 bases). The CDR3 runs to 11 residues. V shed 6 bases and J shed 7 bases, with 9 bases lying between them. Germline CDR1 is MDHEN and CDR2 is SYDVKM. In DNA, the CDR3 is TGTGCCAGCAGCAGGGAGTCTGGCTACACCTTC. Protein sequence: CASSRESGYTF.